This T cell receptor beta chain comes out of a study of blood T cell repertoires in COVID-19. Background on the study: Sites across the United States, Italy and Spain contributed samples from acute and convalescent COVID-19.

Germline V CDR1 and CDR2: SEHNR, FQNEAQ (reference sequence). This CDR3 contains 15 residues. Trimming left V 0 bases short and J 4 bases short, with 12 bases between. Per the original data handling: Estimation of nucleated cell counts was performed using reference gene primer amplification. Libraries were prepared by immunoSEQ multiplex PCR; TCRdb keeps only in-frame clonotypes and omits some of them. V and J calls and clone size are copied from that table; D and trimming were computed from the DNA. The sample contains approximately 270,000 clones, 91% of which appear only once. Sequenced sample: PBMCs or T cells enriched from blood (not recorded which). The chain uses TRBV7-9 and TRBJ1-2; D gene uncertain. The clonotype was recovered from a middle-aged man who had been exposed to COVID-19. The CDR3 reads CASSLAAGVGYGYTF. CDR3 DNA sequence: TGTGCCAGCAGCTTAGCGGCGGGTGTCGGCTATGGCTACACCTTC.